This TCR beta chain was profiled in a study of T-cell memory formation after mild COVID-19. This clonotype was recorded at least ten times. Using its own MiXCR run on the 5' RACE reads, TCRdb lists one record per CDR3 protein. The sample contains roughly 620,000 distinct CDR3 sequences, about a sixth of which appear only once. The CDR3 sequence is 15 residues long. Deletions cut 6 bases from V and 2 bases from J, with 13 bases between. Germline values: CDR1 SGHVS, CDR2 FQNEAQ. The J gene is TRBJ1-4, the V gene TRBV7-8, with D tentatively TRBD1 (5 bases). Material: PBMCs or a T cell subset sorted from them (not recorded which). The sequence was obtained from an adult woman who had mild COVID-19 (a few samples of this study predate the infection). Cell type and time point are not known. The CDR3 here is CASSSPGLTNEKLFF. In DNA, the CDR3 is TGTGCCAGCAGTTCACCGGGGCTTACTAATGAAAAACTGTTTTTT.